This T cell receptor beta chain is from a study of blood T cell repertoires in COVID-19. Study-wide context: Spain, Italy and the United States supplied samples that represented acute and convalescent COVID-19. From T cells, B-cell-depleted T cells, or PBMCs came the material, which was cDNA or gDNA.

Original methodology: By means of reference gene primer amplification, nucleated cell counts were estimated. Profiling relied on immunoSEQ multiplex PCR, and the TCRdb table lists in-frame clones only, not all of them. V and J calls and clone size come straight from that table; D and trimming were deduced from the DNA. The sample has fewer than 300,000 clones; about 86% are singletons. The CDR3 consists of 15 residues. Trimming left V 5 bases short and J 1 base short, with 12 bases between. Germline V gives CDR1 SGHVS, CDR2 FQNEAQ. This TCR derives from an older woman with active or convalescent COVID-19. This chain uses TRBV7-8 with TRBJ1-3; D is unclear. The sample taken for sequencing was peripheral blood. Here the CDR3 reads CASSAFGDSGNTIYF. CDR3 DNA: TGTGCCAGCAGCGCTTTCGGAGATTCTGGAAACACCATATATTTT.